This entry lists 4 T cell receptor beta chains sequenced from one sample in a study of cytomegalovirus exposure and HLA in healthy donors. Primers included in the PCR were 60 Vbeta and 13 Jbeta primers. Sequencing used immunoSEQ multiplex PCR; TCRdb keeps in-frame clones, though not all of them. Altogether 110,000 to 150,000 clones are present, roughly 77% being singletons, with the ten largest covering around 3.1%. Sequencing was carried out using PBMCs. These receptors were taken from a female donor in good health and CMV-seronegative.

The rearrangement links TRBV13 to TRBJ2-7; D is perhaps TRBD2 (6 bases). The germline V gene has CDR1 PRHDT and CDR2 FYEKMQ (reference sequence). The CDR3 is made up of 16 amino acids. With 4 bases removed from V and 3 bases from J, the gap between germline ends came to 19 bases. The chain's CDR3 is CASSSLSRGLVYEQYF. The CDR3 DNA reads TGTGCCAGCAGCTCCCTGTCGCGGGGATTGGTCTACGAGCAGTACTTC.

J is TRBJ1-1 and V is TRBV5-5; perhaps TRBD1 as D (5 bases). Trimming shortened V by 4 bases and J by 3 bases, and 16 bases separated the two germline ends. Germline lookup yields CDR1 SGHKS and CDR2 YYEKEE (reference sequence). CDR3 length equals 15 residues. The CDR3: CASSQLGGGHTEAFF. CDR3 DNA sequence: TGTGCCAGCAGCCAATTGGGCGGGGGTCACACTGAAGCTTTCTTT.

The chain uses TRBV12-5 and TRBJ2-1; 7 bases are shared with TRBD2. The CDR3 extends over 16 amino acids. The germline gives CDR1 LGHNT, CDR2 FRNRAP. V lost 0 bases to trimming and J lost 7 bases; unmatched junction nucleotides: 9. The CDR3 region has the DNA TGTGCTAGTGGTTTGGTAGTGGGGCGGGGGTTAAATGAGCAGTTCTTC. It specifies CASGLVVGRGLNEQFF. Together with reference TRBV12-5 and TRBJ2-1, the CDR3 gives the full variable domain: DARVTQTPRHKVTEMGQEVTMRCQPILGHNTVFWYRQTMMQGLELLAYFRNRAPLDDSGMPKDRFSAEMPDATLATLKIQPSEPRDSAVYFCASGLVVGRGLNEQFFGPGTRLTVL.

The CDR3: CASSLPRDGTSERGEQYF. CDR3 nucleotides: TGTGCCAGCAGCTTACCCCGTGATGGGACTAGCGAGAGGGGGGAGCAGTACTTC. The chain uses TRBV7-8 and TRBJ2-7; 10 bases fit TRBD2. Germline CDR1 is SGHVS and CDR2 is FQNEAQ. The CDR3 has 18 residues. J lost 7 bases, V lost 2 bases, and 17 bases had no gene match.